This TCR beta chain was recorded in a study of cytomegalovirus exposure and HLA in healthy donors. Study as a whole: Early released data had 65 million to 100 million unique TCRs, all coming from HLA-typed donors. Assignment to the Caucasian-associated ancestry cluster applied to around 82% of the approximately 360 genotyped donors.

Of note for this clone: Its antigen is unknown.

Germline V CDR1 and CDR2: SGHDN, FVKESK. CDR3 length equals 12 residues. Trimming shortened V by 6 bases and J by 8 bases, and 13 bases separated the two germline ends. Regarding the study as a whole: Later on, an analysis showed TCR association rates differing by HLA locus, with DRB1 the most and HLA-C the fewest.

PCR was performed using 60 Vbeta and 13 Jbeta primers. This table comes from immunoSEQ multiplex PCR, and its TCRdb copy is limited to in-frame clones, with some not included. The sample contains roughly 120,000 clones, approximately 77% of which appear only once. This sequence was found in a man aged 50 or older in good health and CMV-seropositive. The sample consisted of PBMCs. The chain employs TRBV14 and TRBJ1-1; D not certain. CDR3 residues: CASSQTRREAFF. Here the CDR3 DNA reads TGTGCCAGCAGTCAGACCCGGAGGGAAGCTTTCTTT.